This T cell receptor beta chain originates from a study of Ad26.COV2.S vaccination and SARS-CoV-2 variants. Data came from immunoSEQ multiplex PCR; TCRdb stores just in-frame clones and leaves some out. The data hold 440,000 or so clones, with about 92% observed a single time. The length of the CDR3 is 11 residues. Trimming stripped 6 bases from V and 5 bases from J, with 4 bases between. Sample treatment: around 19 received Ad26.COV2.S at low or high dose, single or two shots; 5 received placebo; per-sample allocation not given. It was on day 63 after the first vaccine or placebo injection that samples were taken.

The sample consisted of peripheral blood, taken in a trial of Ad26.COV2.S vaccine versus placebo. This clonotype was sampled from a person aged 18-60 years who received the Ad26.COV2.S COVID-19 vaccine or a placebo. The gene calls are TRBV12-3 or TRBV12-4 and TRBJ2-2; D unclear. The CDR3, as DNA: TGTGCCAGCAGCACAACCGGGGAGCTGTTTTTT. Its protein product is CASSTTGELFF.